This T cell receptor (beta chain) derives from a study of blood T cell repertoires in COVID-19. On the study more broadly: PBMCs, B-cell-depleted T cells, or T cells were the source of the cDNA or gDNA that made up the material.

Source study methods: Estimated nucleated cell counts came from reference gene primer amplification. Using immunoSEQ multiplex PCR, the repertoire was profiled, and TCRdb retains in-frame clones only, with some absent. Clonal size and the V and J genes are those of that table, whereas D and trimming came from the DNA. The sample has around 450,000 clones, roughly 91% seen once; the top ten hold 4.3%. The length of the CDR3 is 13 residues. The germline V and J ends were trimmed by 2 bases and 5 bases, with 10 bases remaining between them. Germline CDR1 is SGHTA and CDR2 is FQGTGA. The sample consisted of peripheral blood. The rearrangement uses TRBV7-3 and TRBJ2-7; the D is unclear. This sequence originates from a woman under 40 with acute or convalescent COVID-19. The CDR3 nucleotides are TGTGCCAGCAGCTTAGGTAATCAGAACGAGCAGTACTTC. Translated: CASSLGNQNEQYF.